This T cell receptor (beta chain) was recovered during a study of OX40 agonist ivuxolimab in advanced cancers. Overall study: A mean age of roughly 60 years, range about 23 to 90, was recorded, and roughly 83% were male.

The method was immunoSEQ multiplex PCR; TCRdb's version includes in-frame clones alone and lacks a portion of them. The sample has 60,000 or so clones, around 80% seen once. The germline V and J ends were trimmed by 5 bases and 1 base, with 8 bases remaining between them. This CDR3 is built from 13 residues. Germline assignment: CDR1 SGHRS and CDR2 YFSETQ. In this sample, this clone turned up once. Its target is not known. Study-wide findings and caveats: The authors did not determine the antigen specificity of the expanded peripheral T cells. Averaging showed that CD8+ T cells had more expanded clones than CD4+ did. CD4+ and CD8+ T cells in blood underwent clonal expansion by week 6 at 0.1 to 3.0 mg/kg.

This TCR came from an adult with an advanced solid tumor such as melanoma, head and neck, liver or kidney cancer. The chain is built from TRBV5-1 and TRBJ2-3; D uncertain. Sequences were derived from CD4+ or CD8+ T cells sorted from blood, sampled in a trial of the OX40 agonist ivuxolimab. CDR3 bases: TGCGCCAGCAGTCCGTTAGGCACAGATACGCAGTATTTT. Translated: CASSPLGTDTQYF.